These T cell receptor beta chains were read from a single sample in a study of vaccination and CD4 T cells after COVID-19. No antigen has been assigned to these receptors. TCRdb re-derived calls from the PCR reads in MiXCR, one entry per CDR3 protein. The data contain more than 6,000 distinct CDR3 sequences, about 44% of them seen just once; the ten biggest clones take up around 27%. The source material was CD4+ T cells from blood, cultured in vitro. Receptors originate from a human donor in good health. Both conserved end residues are part of each CDR3.

V gene	J gene	CDR3 protein
TRBV24-1	TRBJ2-3	CATSDPGTSGGTDTQYF
TRBV7-2	TRBJ2-3	CASSLVLASDTQYF
TRBV25-1	TRBJ1-6	CASSELRLTGPLHF
TRBV20-1	TRBJ2-5	CRPNPNNMYQETQYF
TRBV20-1	TRBJ1-6	CSARGPGQRSPLHF
TRBV6-1	TRBJ2-5	CASSQIPGLAPRETQYF
TRBV6-5	TRBJ1-2	CASSYLRTGGSYGYTF
TRBV5-6	TRBJ2-4	CASSLTGGNIQYF
TRBV20-1	TRBJ2-7	CSARVWGGLNYEQYF
TRBV6-1	TRBJ2-7	CASRTGGVSYEQYF
TRBV27	TRBJ2-4	CASRQTAGVSKNIEYF
TRBV20-1	TRBJ2-3	CSARDGLWTDTQYF
TRBV19	TRBJ2-7	CASSKQGYEQYF
TRBV7-9	TRBJ1-2	CASSPSVTPGGYTF
TRBV5-5	TRBJ1-5	CASSSSPPEPQHF
TRBV19	TRBJ2-2	CASSFVRASGELFF
TRBV4-1	TRBJ1-3	CASSQGQNSGNTIYF
TRBV6-4	TRBJ2-7	CASSAPGLEDLYEQYF
TRBV20-1	TRBJ2-7	CSASSAVPYEQYF
TRBV7-9	TRBJ2-5	CASSLGGPPEATQYF
TRBV27	TRBJ1-2	CASTRSPTYGYTF
TRBV30	TRBJ1-1	CAWSVSRDTEAFF
TRBV2	TRBJ1-1	CASIWDGRNTEAFF
TRBV11-2	TRBJ1-6	CASSLDGTGISPLHF
TRBV15	TRBJ2-7	CATSRGSTGVEQYF
TRBV30	TRBJ1-1	CAVLTGTEAFF
TRBV7-7	TRBJ2-2	CASSPTLYGELFF
TRBV4-1	TRBJ1-6	CASSREGTGYSPLHF
TRBV5-4	TRBJ2-2	CASSLTAGFTGELFF
TRBV19	TRBJ1-5	CASSIRANQPQHF
TRBV7-2	TRBJ1-5	CASSTVRMSQHF
TRBV7-2	TRBJ2-3	CASSLSAGQGDTQYF
TRBV20-1	TRBJ1-5	CSARTANGPQHF
TRBV30	TRBJ2-7	CAWSAPYEQYF
TRBV7-9	TRBJ2-3	CASSQQTLTQYF
TRBV6-5	TRBJ2-7	CASSYVAGGSYEQYF
TRBV6-5	TRBJ1-6	CASSYSIPNSYNSPLHF
TRBV20-1	TRBJ2-3	CSASGRASTDTQYF
TRBV28	TRBJ1-3	CASSPSVRLGWSLEGNTIYF
TRBV6-2/TRBV6-3	TRBJ1-5	CASSSWGPGNQPQHF
TRBV29-1	TRBJ1-3	CSVAGDLSGNTIYF
TRBV2	TRBJ1-1	CASRRGDGITEAFF
TRBV7-9	TRBJ2-3	CASSVTDTQYF
TRBV4-3	TRBJ2-2	CASSQVSPPPGELFF
TRBV6-2/TRBV6-3	TRBJ2-1	CASNLLDREGEQFF